The clone carrying this T cell receptor (beta chain) was seen more than once but under ten times. Its antigen is currently unknown. Trimming pared 4 bases from V and 2 bases from J, leaving 15 bases between. The germline V gene has CDR1 SNHLY and CDR2 FYNNEI. The CDR3 runs to 15 residues. The entry originates in a study of identical twins. Regarding the study as a whole: Memory repertoires lacked the insertion deficit that abundant cord blood beta clonotypes showed.

Addition of a universal primer site occurred through template switching, and cDNA carried unique molecular identifiers. TCRdb redid the calling of the 5' RACE reads with MiXCR, one entry per CDR3 protein. The sample carries some 250,000 distinct CDR3 sequences, 6.5% to 8% recorded once. Separately, the same data were catalogued under a study of T cells expressing NK-cell markers. From that study: Of eight sequenced donors, seven were HCMV-seropositive and one HCMV-seronegative.

The sample consisted of CD8+ T cells sorted from blood. This receptor was identified in a woman aged 18-29 years in good health. This chain connects TRBV2 to TRBJ2-7, with D possibly called TRBD1 or TRBD2 (5 bases each). CDR3 sequence reads: CASSVEGTITYEQYF. The CDR3 nucleotides are TGTGCCAGCAGTGTTGAGGGGACCATAACCTACGAGCAGTACTTC. Looking up the rest from reference TRBV2 and TRBJ2-7 gives the full variable domain: EPEVTQTPSHQVTQMGQEVILRCVPISNHLYFYWYRQILGQKVEFLVSFYNNEISEKSEIFDDQFSVERPDGSNFTLKIRSTKLEDSAMYFCASSVEGTITYEQYFGPGTRLTVT.